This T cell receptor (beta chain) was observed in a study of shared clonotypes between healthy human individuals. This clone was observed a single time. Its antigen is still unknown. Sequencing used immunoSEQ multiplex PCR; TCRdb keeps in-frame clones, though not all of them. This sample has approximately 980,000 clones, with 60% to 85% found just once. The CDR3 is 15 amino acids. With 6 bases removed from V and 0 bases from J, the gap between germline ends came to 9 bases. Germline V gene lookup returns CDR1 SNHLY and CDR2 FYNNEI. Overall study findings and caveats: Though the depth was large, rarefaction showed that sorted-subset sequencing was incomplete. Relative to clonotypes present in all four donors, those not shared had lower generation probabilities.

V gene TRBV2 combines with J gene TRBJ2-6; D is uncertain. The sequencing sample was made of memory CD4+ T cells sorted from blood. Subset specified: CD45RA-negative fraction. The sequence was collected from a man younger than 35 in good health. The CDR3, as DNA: TGTGCCAGCAGCGGCCTTGACTCTGGGGCCAACGTCCTGACTTTC. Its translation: CASSGLDSGANVLTF. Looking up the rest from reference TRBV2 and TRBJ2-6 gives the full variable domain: EPEVTQTPSHQVTQMGQEVILRCVPISNHLYFYWYRQILGQKVEFLVSFYNNEISEKSEIFDDQFSVERPDGSNFTLKIRSTKLEDSAMYFCASSGLDSGANVLTFGAGSRLTVL.